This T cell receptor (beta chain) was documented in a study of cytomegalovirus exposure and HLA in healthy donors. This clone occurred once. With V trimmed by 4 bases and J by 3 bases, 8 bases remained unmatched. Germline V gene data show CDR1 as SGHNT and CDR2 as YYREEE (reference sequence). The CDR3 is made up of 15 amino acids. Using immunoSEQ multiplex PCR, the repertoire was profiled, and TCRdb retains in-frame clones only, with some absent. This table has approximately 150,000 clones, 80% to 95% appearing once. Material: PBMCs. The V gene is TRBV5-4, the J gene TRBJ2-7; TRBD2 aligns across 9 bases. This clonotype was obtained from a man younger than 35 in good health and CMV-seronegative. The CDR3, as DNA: TGTGCCAGCAGCAGCGGAGCGGGAGGTCTCTACGAGCAGTACGTC. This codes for CASSSGAGGLYEQYV.